The rows below give T cell receptor beta chains drawn from one sample of a study of shared clonotypes between healthy human individuals. The assay was immunoSEQ multiplex PCR, and TCRdb's table has in-frame clones only and misses some. The sample yields millions of clones, 85% to 95% seen once. Input material: naive CD4+ T cells sorted from blood. These receptors all come from a man between 18 and 29 years old in good health. Each CDR3 is given with its conserved first and last residue. Each record gives: CDR3 DNA, CDR3 protein, clone size, D gene, J gene, V gene. D genes are given only for firm matches. Size values are once, few and many counts, or a class for expanded clones, and some rows have none.

cdr3_nt: TGTGCCAGTAGTAGCTGGGACAGATATAATTCACCCCTCCACTTT
cdr3_aa: CASSSWDRYNSPLHF
clone_size: NA
d_call: TRBD1
j_call: TRBJ1-6
v_call: TRBV19

cdr3_nt: TGTGCCAGCAGCTTAGGGGACCTCGGCGAGCAGTACTTC
cdr3_aa: CASSLGDLGEQYF
clone_size: NA
d_call: NA
j_call: TRBJ2-7
v_call: TRBV11-3

cdr3_nt: TGTGCCATCAGTGAGTCGGGCTCGGATACGCAGTATTTT
cdr3_aa: CAISESGSDTQYF
clone_size: NA
d_call: NA
j_call: TRBJ2-3
v_call: TRBV10-3

cdr3_nt: TGTGCCAGCAGCTTAAGTCGGGACTCTGGGGCCAACGTCCTGACTTTC
cdr3_aa: CASSLSRDSGANVLTF
clone_size: NA
d_call: NA
j_call: TRBJ2-6
v_call: TRBV7-3

cdr3_nt: TGTGCCAGCAGCTTGGCCTGGGATACGCAGTATTTT
cdr3_aa: CASSLAWDTQYF
clone_size: NA
d_call: NA
j_call: TRBJ2-3
v_call: TRBV5-6

cdr3_nt: TGTGCCAGCAGCCCCGGACTAGCCGGAGAGGTAGATACGCAGTATTTT
cdr3_aa: CASSPGLAGEVDTQYF
clone_size: NA
d_call: TRBD2
j_call: TRBJ2-3
v_call: TRBV5-4

cdr3_nt: TGCGCCAGCAGCCGAACCGGGACAGGGACCTACAATGAGCAGTTCTTC
cdr3_aa: CASSRTGTGTYNEQFF
clone_size: NA
d_call: TRBD1
j_call: TRBJ2-1
v_call: TRBV5-1

cdr3_nt: TGTGCCAGCAGCGTAGGGCTAGCGGGGGGGCCCGAAGAGACCCAGTACTTC
cdr3_aa: CASSVGLAGGPEETQYF
clone_size: NA
d_call: TRBD2
j_call: TRBJ2-5
v_call: TRBV9

cdr3_nt: TGTGCCAGCCCATACCCGGGGGGCGACGAGCAGTACTTC
cdr3_aa: CASPYPGGDEQYF
clone_size: once
d_call: NA
j_call: TRBJ2-7
v_call: TRBV27

cdr3_nt: TGCGCCAGCAGCTTGGACAGGTTTGGCGGGGAGCTGTTTTTT
cdr3_aa: CASSLDRFGGELFF
clone_size: NA
d_call: NA
j_call: TRBJ2-2
v_call: TRBV5-1

cdr3_nt: TGTGCCAGCTCACCAAAGGGGACGCATAATTCACCCCTCCACTTT
cdr3_aa: CASSPKGTHNSPLHF
clone_size: NA
d_call: NA
j_call: TRBJ1-6
v_call: TRBV18

cdr3_nt: TGTGCCAGTACTAGCGGGAGTAAAGGAGATACGCAGTATTTT
cdr3_aa: CASTSGSKGDTQYF
clone_size: NA
d_call: TRBD2
j_call: TRBJ2-3
v_call: TRBV30

cdr3_nt: TGCGCCAGCAGCCAAGTCCTAGCGGGAACTGCCCCCTACAATGAGCAGTTCTTC
cdr3_aa: CASSQVLAGTAPYNEQFF
clone_size: NA
d_call: TRBD2
j_call: TRBJ2-1
v_call: TRBV4-3

cdr3_nt: TGTGCCAGCAGACTCTCTCGCATCTCCGGGCCGTATGAAAAACTGTTTTTT
cdr3_aa: CASRLSRISGPYEKLFF
clone_size: NA
d_call: NA
j_call: TRBJ1-4
v_call: TRBV28

cdr3_nt: TGTGCCACCTCGACAGGGATCAGTTCACCCCTCCACTTT
cdr3_aa: CATSTGISSPLHF
clone_size: NA
d_call: TRBD1
j_call: TRBJ1-6
v_call: TRBV6-6

cdr3_nt: TGCGCCAGCAGCTTGACCCACAGTTTGGAGACCCAGTACTTC
cdr3_aa: CASSLTHSLETQYF
clone_size: NA
d_call: NA
j_call: TRBJ2-5
v_call: TRBV5-1

cdr3_nt: TGTGCCAGTAGTATGGGAGGTGAGACCCAGTACTTC
cdr3_aa: CASSMGGETQYF
clone_size: once
d_call: NA
j_call: TRBJ2-5
v_call: TRBV19

cdr3_nt: TGTGCCAGCAGCAACCTGTACAATGAGCAGTTCTTC
cdr3_aa: CASSNLYNEQFF
clone_size: NA
d_call: NA
j_call: TRBJ2-1
v_call: TRBV7-2

cdr3_nt: TGTGCCAGCAGTTCCCGGGGCCCCCTGGGGGAGACCCAGTACTTC
cdr3_aa: CASSSRGPLGETQYF
clone_size: NA
d_call: NA
j_call: TRBJ2-5
v_call: TRBV28

cdr3_nt: TGCGCCAGCAGCGCCAGGGCGACGAACACCGGGGAGCTGTTTTTT
cdr3_aa: CASSARATNTGELFF
clone_size: NA
d_call: NA
j_call: TRBJ2-2
v_call: TRBV5-1

cdr3_nt: TGTGCCAGCAGCGCGTCCATGGGCACTCACCTCTACGAGCAGTACTTC
cdr3_aa: CASSASMGTHLYEQYF
clone_size: NA
d_call: NA
j_call: TRBJ2-7
v_call: TRBV9

cdr3_nt: TGTGCCAGCAGTGTTTATATGGAAAAACTGTTTTTT
cdr3_aa: CASSVYMEKLFF
clone_size: NA
d_call: NA
j_call: TRBJ1-4
v_call: TRBV2

cdr3_nt: TGTGCCAGCAGCTTGACGCAGCAAGAGACCCAGTACTTC
cdr3_aa: CASSLTQQETQYF
clone_size: NA
d_call: NA
j_call: TRBJ2-5
v_call: TRBV5-6

cdr3_nt: TGTGCCAGCAGTTTAAGGGCCCCTCCTACAGGGGGCGGTCAGCCCCAGCATTTT
cdr3_aa: CASSLRAPPTGGGQPQHF
clone_size: NA
d_call: TRBD1
j_call: TRBJ1-5
v_call: TRBV27

cdr3_nt: TGTGCCAGCAGCTTAGCGCAGGGCTACGAGCAGTACTTC
cdr3_aa: CASSLAQGYEQYF
clone_size: once
d_call: NA
j_call: TRBJ2-7
v_call: TRBV7-2

cdr3_nt: TGTGCCAGCAGTATGCAGAACACCGGGGAGCTGTTTTTT
cdr3_aa: CASSMQNTGELFF
clone_size: NA
d_call: NA
j_call: TRBJ2-2
v_call: TRBV2

cdr3_nt: TGCAGCGTTGGGGGGAGCGGTCCAGGGGACACTGAAGCTTTCTTT
cdr3_aa: CSVGGSGPGDTEAFF
clone_size: NA
d_call: NA
j_call: TRBJ1-1
v_call: TRBV29-1

cdr3_nt: TGTGCCTGGAGTGTCGGCAGGGGGACTATGAACACTGAAGCTTTCTTT
cdr3_aa: CAWSVGRGTMNTEAFF
clone_size: once
d_call: TRBD1
j_call: TRBJ1-1
v_call: TRBV30